The 5 T cell receptor beta chains below were found in one sample sequenced in a study of cytomegalovirus exposure and HLA in healthy donors. Amplification used 60 Vbeta primers and 13 Jbeta primers. Sequenced by immunoSEQ multiplex PCR; TCRdb stores in-frame clones only, minus some. Of more than 140,000 clones detected, about 64% appear once; the ten largest clones hold around 2.9%. The specimen sequenced was PBMCs. These TCRs come from a woman in her thirties in good health and CMV-seropositive.

The chain combines TRBV6-5 with TRBJ1-2; 9 bases are shared with TRBD1. This CDR3 contains 15 residues. The V gene end was trimmed by 6 bases and the J gene end by 4 bases; junction bases not matched to a gene: 9. The germline V gene encodes CDR1 MNHEY and CDR2 SVGAGI. The CDR3 here is CASSERNRGPYGYTF. The CDR3 region has the DNA TGTGCCAGCAGCGAGCGGAACAGGGGGCCCTATGGCTACACCTTC.

This clone showed up just once. This sequence joins TRBV4-2 and TRBJ2-1, with 10 bases fitting TRBD2. Per the germline V gene, CDR1 is LGHNA and CDR2 is YNFKEQ. V was clipped by 2 bases and J by 0 bases; unmatched bases: 7. The CDR3 has 18 residues. The CDR3 loop reads CASSQYLAGASSYNEQFF. CDR3 coding DNA: TGTGCCAGCAGCCAATATCTAGCGGGAGCAAGCTCCTACAATGAGCAGTTCTTC.

Only one count was recorded for this clone. The chain combines TRBV7-5 with TRBJ2-1; the DNA was not compared with TRBD1, the D call given in the table. TRBV7-5 represents a pseudogene. The CDR3 is 19 residues long. CDR3 sequence: CVRSPRGGETLFFYNEQFF. The DNA for the CDR3 is TGTGTCAGAAGCCCTCGAGGGGGCGAGACCCTTTTTTTCTACAATGAGCAGTTCTTC.

The chain links TRBV6-1 to TRBJ2-5, with D maybe TRBD2 (5 bases). Judging by the DNA end, TRBJ2-7 fits better; the J call may be wrong. From germline, CDR1 is MNHNS and CDR2 SASEGT. The CDR3 has 11 amino acids. CDR3 in DNA: TGTGCCAGCCCTGAGGGCTACGAGCAGTACTTC. Translating gives CASPEGYEQYF.

This clone occurred a few times. The V gene is TRBV5-1, the J gene TRBJ2-5, with D possibly being TRBD2 (7 bases). Germline CDR1 and CDR2: SGHRS and YFSETQ. V was trimmed by 1 base and J by 4 bases, leaving 20 bases between them. The CDR3 spans 17 residues. CDR3 coding DNA: TGCGCCAGCAGCTTGTCTCGGGGGGCTATGGACGGAGAGACCCAGTACTTC. This codes for CASSLSRGAMDGETQYF.